This T cell receptor (beta chain) was captured by sequencing in a study of blood T cell repertoires in COVID-19. Study details: Both acute and convalescent COVID-19 samples were obtained from the United States, Italy and Spain. T cells, B-cell-depleted T cells, or PBMCs provided the cDNA or gDNA that served as material.

CDR1 SGHVS and CDR2 FNYEAQ come from the germline V gene. The CDR3 is 15 amino acids. The junction had 2 bases not matched to a gene; V was cut back by 1 base and J by 3 bases. The repertoire was sequenced with immunoSEQ multiplex PCR; TCRdb's copy has only in-frame clones and lacks some. Among under 170,000 clones listed, around 90% were seen once. The gene calls are TRBV7-6 and TRBJ2-3; 9 bases fit TRBD2. The receptor comes from a woman aged 55 to 70 with active or convalescent COVID-19. Material for sequencing was peripheral blood. The CDR3 DNA reads TGTGCCAGCAGCTTAGGCGGGGGGGCTACAGATACGCAGTATTTT. It is translated as CASSLGGGATDTQYF.